Shown below are 17 T cell receptor beta chains from a single sample sequenced in a study of cytomegalovirus exposure and HLA in healthy donors. Profiling relied on immunoSEQ multiplex PCR, and the TCRdb table lists in-frame clones only, not all of them. Of over 120,000 clones in the sample, around 90% are singletons; the top ten hold roughly 4.5%. The sequencing sample was made of PBMCs. The source of these receptors is a young man in good health and CMV-seropositive.

In its sample, this clone was seen once. This chain links TRBV5-4 with TRBJ1-2; the match to TRBD1 covers 7 bases. CDR1 and CDR2 from the germline V gene are SGHNT and YYREEE (reference sequence). The CDR3 length is 14 residues. The V gene end was trimmed by 4 bases and the J gene end by 5 bases; junction bases not matched to a gene: 8. The CDR3 DNA follows: TGTGCCAGCAGCCCCGGGACAGCACCTTATGGCTACACCTTC. The encoded protein is CASSPGTAPYGYTF.

The table lists this clone with a count of one. The chain has TRBV18 and TRBJ2-1, with D unclear. This CDR3 comprises 15 residues. Per germline, CDR1 KGHSH and CDR2 LQKENI. The V end was cut by 6 bases, the J end by 4 bases, with 16 bases between. Written as DNA, the CDR3 is TGTGCCAGCTCGCAGGTGCTCCTTGAGTACAATGAGCAGTTCTTC. It translates to CASSQVLLEYNEQFF.

The chain uses TRBV5-1 and TRBJ2-1; the D is unclear. The CDR3 runs to 11 residues. Between the trimmed V and J ends, which lost 4 bases and 5 bases, there was a span of 4 bases. Germline CDR1 and CDR2: SGHRS and YFSETQ. CDR3 in amino acids: CASSLHNEQFF. The CDR3 bases are TGCGCCAGCAGCCTACACAATGAGCAGTTCTTC.

This clone was observed a handful of times. The gene calls are TRBV6-1 and TRBJ1-2; no reliable D call. CDR3 length: 14 residues. CDR1 and CDR2 from the germline V gene are MNHNS and SASEGT. With 3 bases removed from V and 5 bases from J, the gap between germline ends came to 13 bases. CDR3 in amino acids: CASSESGLLYGYTF. As DNA, the CDR3 is TGTGCCAGCAGTGAGTCTGGGCTACTGTATGGCTACACCTTC.

The chain combines TRBV2 with TRBJ2-5, with a tentative D call TRBD1 (5 bases). TRBJ2-7 explains the end of the DNA better; the J call may be wrong. The CDR3 runs 17 residues. Germline V gene sequence: CDR1 SNHLY, CDR2 FYNNEI. Written as DNA, the CDR3 is TGTGCCAGCAGTGAAGCGAACCGCAGGGTGATGGGCTACGAGCAGTACTTC. Amino acids: CASSEANRRVMGYEQYF.

This CDR3 is CSAEVGETQYF. In DNA, the CDR3 is TGCAGTGCCGAGGTTGGAGAGACCCAGTACTTC. V and J are TRBV20-1 and TRBJ2-5; D is undetermined. This CDR3 has 11 residues. Germline V CDR1 and CDR2: DFQATT, SNEGSKA (reference sequence). Trimming left V 6 bases short and J 4 bases short, with 9 bases between.

The V and J genes are TRBV6-1 and TRBJ2-5, with 7 positions matching TRBD2. The V gene end was trimmed by 6 bases and the J gene end by 5 bases; junction bases not matched to a gene: 9. Germline lookup yields CDR1 MNHNS and CDR2 SASEGT. The CDR3 has 14 amino acids. CDR3 DNA sequence: TGTGCCAGCAGGAGGCCGGGACTATGGGAGACCCAGTACTTC. It yields the protein CASRRPGLWETQYF.

This clone was recorded once. V and J are TRBV5-4 and TRBJ2-1; 11 positions match TRBD2. Germline V lookup: CDR1 SGHNT, CDR2 YYREEE (reference sequence). The V segment lost 1 base and the J segment 3 bases; nucleotides outside the gene matches: 0. The CDR3 totals 15 residues. The CDR3 DNA reads as TGTGCCAGCAGCTTGACTAGCGGGAGCTACAATGAGCAGTTCTTC. This encodes CASSLTSGSYNEQFF.

This chain links TRBV5-5 with TRBJ2-5; 11 bases fit TRBD2. The J segment lost 3 bases and the V segment lost 0 bases, leaving 7 bases of the junction unmatched. CDR3 size: 17 residues. Looked up from germline, CDR1 is SGHKS and CDR2 is YYEKEE (reference sequence). The CDR3 protein is CASSLAVLAGGKETQYF. The CDR3 coding sequence is TGTGCCAGCAGCTTGGCAGTCCTAGCGGGGGGTAAAGAGACCCAGTACTTC.

The CDR3 region has the DNA TGTGCCAGCAGCTTGGACAGGGGTCGAGGCTACACCTTC. This translates into CASSLDRGRGYTF. The chain couples TRBV6-1 to TRBJ1-2; 9 bases are shared with TRBD1. In germline, CDR1 is MNHNS, CDR2 SASEGT. The CDR3 has 13 amino acids. Germline trimming cut 6 bases from V and 8 bases from J; bases unmatched to any gene: 7.

In its sample, this clone was seen a few times. This chain uses TRBV2 with TRBJ1-6, with TRBD1 identical over 9 bases. Germline loops: CDR1 SNHLY, CDR2 FYNNEI. CDR3 length: 14 residues. The ends lost 5 bases at V and 7 bases at J; junction bases unmatched: 3. The CDR3 is CASSRDRENSPLHF. CDR3 bases: TGTGCCAGCAGTCGGGACAGGGAGAATTCACCCCTCCACTTT.

The chain links TRBV6-5 to TRBJ2-2; weak D call: TRBD1 (6 bases). The germline CDR1 and CDR2 sequences are MNHEY and SVGAGI. Trimming stripped 6 bases from V and 7 bases from J, with 12 bases between. The CDR3 is 13 amino acids. The DNA of the CDR3 is TGTGCCAGCAGAGAGACAGGCATCGGGGAGCTGTTTTTT. This codes for CASRETGIGELFF.

This chain links TRBV5-1 with TRBJ2-7; 12 nucleotides agree with TRBD1. This CDR3 is built from 15 residues. Germline trimming cut 5 bases from V and 3 bases from J; bases unmatched to any gene: 6. CDR1 and CDR2 from the germline V gene are SGHRS and YFSETQ. The CDR3 loop is CASRSGQGAHYEQYF. In DNA form, the CDR3 reads TGCGCCAGCAGATCGGGACAGGGGGCTCACTACGAGCAGTACTTC.

The chain employs TRBV6-1 and TRBJ1-1, with TRBD1 as a possible D gene (6 bases). Germline lookup yields CDR1 MNHNS and CDR2 SASEGT. Trimming cost V 1 base and J 2 bases, with 11 bases left between them. The CDR3 covers 15 residues. Written as DNA, the CDR3 is TGTGCCAGCAGTGAAGTCGGGGGGGCCAACACTGAAGCTTTCTTT. Amino acids: CASSEVGGANTEAFF.

The chain carries TRBV19 and TRBJ2-2, with TRBD2 matching 7 bases. With 5 bases clipped from V and 2 bases from J, the junction kept 11 bases outside the gene matches. From germline, CDR1 is LNHDA and CDR2 SQIVND (reference sequence). CDR3 length: 17 amino acids. The CDR3 spells CASSQRTGGRNTGELFF. Written as DNA, the CDR3 is TGTGCCAGTAGTCAGCGGACGGGGGGTCGTAACACCGGGGAGCTGTTTTTT.

The rearrangement uses TRBV4-1 and TRBJ2-7, with D possibly matching TRBD1 (6 bases). This CDR3 region has 16 residues. The germline V gene has CDR1 MGHRA and CDR2 YSYEKL. Trimming cost V 0 bases and J 2 bases, with 14 bases left between them. CDR3 nucleotide sequence: TGCGCCAGCAGCCAAGAGGTATCGAACAGGGCCTACGAGCAGTACTTC. It is translated as CASSQEVSNRAYEQYF.

This clone occurred once. V is TRBV21-1 and J is TRBJ2-5; the table assigns TRBD2, which was not confirmed against the DNA. TRBV21-1 is annotated as a pseudogene. The CDR3 loop spans 15 amino acids. The CDR3 protein is CASSAPRCNAETQYF. The CDR3 nucleotides are TGTGCCAGCAGCGCTCCTAGGTGTAACGCAGAGACCCAGTACTTC.